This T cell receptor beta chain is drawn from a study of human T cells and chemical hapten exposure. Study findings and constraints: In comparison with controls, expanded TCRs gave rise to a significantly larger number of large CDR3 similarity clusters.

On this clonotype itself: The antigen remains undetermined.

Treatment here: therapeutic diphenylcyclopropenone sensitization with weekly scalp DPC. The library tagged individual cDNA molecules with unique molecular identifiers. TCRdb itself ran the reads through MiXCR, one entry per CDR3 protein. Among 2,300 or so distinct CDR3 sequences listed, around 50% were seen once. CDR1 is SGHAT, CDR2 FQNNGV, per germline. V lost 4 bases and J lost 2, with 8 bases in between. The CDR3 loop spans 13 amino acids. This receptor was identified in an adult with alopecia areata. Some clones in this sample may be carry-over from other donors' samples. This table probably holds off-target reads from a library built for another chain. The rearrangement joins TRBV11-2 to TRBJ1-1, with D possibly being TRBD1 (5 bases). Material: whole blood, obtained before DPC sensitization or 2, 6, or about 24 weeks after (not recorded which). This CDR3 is CASSSQANTEAFF. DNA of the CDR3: TGTGCCAGCAGCTCACAGGCAAACACTGAAGCTTTCTTT.